The T cell receptor (beta chain) under discussion was sequenced for a study of T cell repertoires in cytomegalovirus infection. Looking at the study overall: HLA-B-restricted CMV epitopes that are well studied, plus recently identified HLA-C-restricted ones, were used by the study. It can be stated that public TCR beta signatures indicated CMV infection as well as a matching HLA type.

TCRdb processed the reads anew with MiXCR; each CDR3 protein has one entry. There are under 850,000 distinct CDR3 sequences in the sample; about 33% occur only once, and about 18% lies in the top ten. Only a few counts were recorded for this clonotype. What it binds is unknown. Trimming left V 1 base short and J 2 bases short, with 12 bases between. The CDR3 spans 15 residues. Study observations and caveats: Ex vivo, HLA-C-restricted CMV-specific TCR beta clonotypes prevailed over the rest of the response. CMV carriers with the relevant HLA were identified by cumulative public TCR beta family frequency.

The specimen comprised cultured PBMCs, sampled from culture after CMV antigen stimulation. The J gene is TRBJ2-7, the V gene TRBV12-3 or TRBV12-4, with unresolved D. The TCR comes from a human donor in good health (CMV status not recorded). Some clones in this sample may be carry-over from other donors' samples. The CDR3 region is CASSLDGVRAYEQYF. The CDR3 DNA follows: TGTGCCAGCAGTTTAGATGGGGTTAGGGCCTACGAGCAGTACTTC.